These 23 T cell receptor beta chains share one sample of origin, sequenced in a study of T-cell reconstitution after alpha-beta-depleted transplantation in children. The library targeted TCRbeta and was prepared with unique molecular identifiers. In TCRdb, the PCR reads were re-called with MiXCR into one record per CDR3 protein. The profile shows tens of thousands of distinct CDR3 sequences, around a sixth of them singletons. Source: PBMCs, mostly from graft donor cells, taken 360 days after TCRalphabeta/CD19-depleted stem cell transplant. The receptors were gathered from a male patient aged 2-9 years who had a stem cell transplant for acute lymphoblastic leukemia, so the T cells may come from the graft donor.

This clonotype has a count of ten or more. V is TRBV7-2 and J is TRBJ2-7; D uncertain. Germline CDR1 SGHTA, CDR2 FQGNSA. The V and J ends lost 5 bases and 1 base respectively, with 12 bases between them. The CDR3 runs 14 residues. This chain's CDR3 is CASSVDSLSYEQYF. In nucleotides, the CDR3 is TGTGCCAGCAGCGTAGATTCCTTGTCCTACGAGCAGTACTTC.

For the CDR3, the DNA is TGTGCCAGCAGTTTACCCCCAGGGGGTACGCAGTATTTT. As protein: CASSLPPGGTQYF. This chain connects TRBV12-3 or TRBV12-4 to TRBJ2-3; 7 bases map to TRBD1. The ends lost 2 bases at V and 8 bases at J; junction bases unmatched: 4. The CDR3 is 13 amino acids.

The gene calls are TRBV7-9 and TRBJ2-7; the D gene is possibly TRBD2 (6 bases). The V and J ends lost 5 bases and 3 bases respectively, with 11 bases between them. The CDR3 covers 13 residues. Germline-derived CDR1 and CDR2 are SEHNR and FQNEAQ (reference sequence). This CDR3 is CASSPGLFYEQYF. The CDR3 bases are TGTGCCAGCAGCCCGGGACTTTTCTACGAGCAGTACTTC. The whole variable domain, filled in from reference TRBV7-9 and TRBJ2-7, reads DTGVSQNPRHKITKRGQNVTFRCDPISEHNRLYWYRQTLGQGPEFLTYFQNEAQLEKSRLLSDRFSAERPKGSFSTLEIQRTEQGDSAMYLCASSPGLFYEQYFGPGTRLTVT.

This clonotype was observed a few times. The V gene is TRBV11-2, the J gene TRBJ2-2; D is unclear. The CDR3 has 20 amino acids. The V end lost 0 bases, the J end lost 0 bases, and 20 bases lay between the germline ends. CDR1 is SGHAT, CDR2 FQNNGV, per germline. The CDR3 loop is CASSLELGVFSPTNTGELFF. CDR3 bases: TGTGCCAGCAGCTTAGAGTTGGGCGTTTTCAGCCCAACGAACACCGGGGAGCTGTTTTTT.

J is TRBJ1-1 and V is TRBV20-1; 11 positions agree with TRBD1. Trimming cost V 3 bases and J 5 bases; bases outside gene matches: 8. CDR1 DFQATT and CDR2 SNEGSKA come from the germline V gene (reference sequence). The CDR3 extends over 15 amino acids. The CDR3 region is CSARPDRGHGTEAFF. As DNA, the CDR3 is TGCAGTGCTAGGCCGGACAGGGGGCACGGGACTGAAGCTTTCTTT.

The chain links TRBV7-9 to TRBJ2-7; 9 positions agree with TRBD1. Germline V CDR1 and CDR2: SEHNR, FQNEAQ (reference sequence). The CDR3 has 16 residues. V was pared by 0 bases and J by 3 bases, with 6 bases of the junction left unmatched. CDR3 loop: CASSLALQGAGYEQYF. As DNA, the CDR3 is TGTGCCAGCAGCTTAGCCCTACAGGGGGCGGGCTACGAGCAGTACTTC.

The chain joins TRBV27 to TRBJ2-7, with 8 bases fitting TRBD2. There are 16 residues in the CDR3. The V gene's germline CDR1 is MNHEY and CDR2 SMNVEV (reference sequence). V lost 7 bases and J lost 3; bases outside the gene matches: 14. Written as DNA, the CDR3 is TGTGCCAGCAAGCCCGAGGCTAGCGGGCGGTACTACGAGCAGTACTTC. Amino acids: CASKPEASGRYYEQYF.

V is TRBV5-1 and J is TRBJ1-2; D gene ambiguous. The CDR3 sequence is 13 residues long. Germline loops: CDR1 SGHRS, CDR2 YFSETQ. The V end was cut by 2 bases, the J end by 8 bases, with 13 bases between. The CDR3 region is CASSLLMTGGYTF. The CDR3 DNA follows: TGCGCCAGCAGCTTACTCATGACGGGCGGCTACACCTTC.

For the CDR3, the DNA is TGTGCCAGCAGCTTGTGGCAGGGGGCAGGCGGGGAGCTGTTTTTT. It codes for CASSLWQGAGGELFF. The chain uses TRBV5-6 and TRBJ2-2; the match to TRBD1 covers 8 bases. V lost 1 base, J lost 7 bases, and 6 bases stayed unmatched. Germline CDR1 SGHDT, CDR2 YYEEEE. This CDR3 has 15 amino acids.

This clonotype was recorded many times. In DNA form, the CDR3 reads TGTGCCAGCAGCTTGGGACGGAGCCAAGAGACCCAGTACTTC. It translates to CASSLGRSQETQYF. The chain employs TRBV7-9 and TRBJ2-5; the D gene could be TRBD1 or TRBD2 (5 bases each). The germline V and J ends were trimmed by 3 bases and 1 base, with 9 bases remaining between them. CDR3 length: 14 amino acids. Germline CDR1 SEHNR, CDR2 FQNEAQ (reference sequence). Full variable domain (outside the CDR3, taken from reference TRBV7-9 and TRBJ2-5): DTGVSQNPRHKITKRGQNVTFRCDPISEHNRLYWYRQTLGQGPEFLTYFQNEAQLEKSRLLSDRFSAERPKGSFSTLEIQRTEQGDSAMYLCASSLGRSQETQYFGPGTRLLVL.

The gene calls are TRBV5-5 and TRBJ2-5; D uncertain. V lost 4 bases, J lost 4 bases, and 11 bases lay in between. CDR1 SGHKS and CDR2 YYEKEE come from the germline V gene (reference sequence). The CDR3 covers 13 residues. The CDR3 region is CASSPGPLETQYF. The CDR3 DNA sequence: TGTGCCAGCAGCCCCGGCCCTTTAGAGACCCAGTACTTC.

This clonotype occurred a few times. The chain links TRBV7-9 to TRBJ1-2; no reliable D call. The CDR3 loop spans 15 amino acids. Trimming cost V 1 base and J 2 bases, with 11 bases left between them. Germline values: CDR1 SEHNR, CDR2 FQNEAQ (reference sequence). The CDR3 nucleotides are TGTGCCAGCAGCTTAGTACCGACATCCAACTATGGCTACACCTTC. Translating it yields CASSLVPTSNYGYTF.

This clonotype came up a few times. The chain's CDR3 is CASSLTVYEQYF. CDR3 nucleotide sequence: TGTGCCAGCAGTCTGACAGTTTACGAGCAGTACTTC. The rearrangement joins TRBV12-3 or TRBV12-4 to TRBJ2-7, with D possibly matching TRBD1 (5 bases). V lost 5 bases to trimming and J lost 4 bases, with 9 bases between them. The length of the CDR3 is 12 residues.

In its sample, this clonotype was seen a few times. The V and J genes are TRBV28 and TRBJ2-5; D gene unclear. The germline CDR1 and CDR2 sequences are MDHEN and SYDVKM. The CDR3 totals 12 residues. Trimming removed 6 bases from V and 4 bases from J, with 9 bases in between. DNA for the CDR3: TGTGCCAGCAGAACAACACCAGAGACCCAGTACTTC. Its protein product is CASRTTPETQYF.

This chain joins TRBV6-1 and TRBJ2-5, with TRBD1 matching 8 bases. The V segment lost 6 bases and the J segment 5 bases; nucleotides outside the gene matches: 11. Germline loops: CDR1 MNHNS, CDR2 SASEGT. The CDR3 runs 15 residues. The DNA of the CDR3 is TGTGCCAGCAGGGACCAGGGGGCGTCTCTGGAGACCCAGTACTTC. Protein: CASRDQGASLETQYF.

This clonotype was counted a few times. DNA for the CDR3: TGCGCCAGCAGCCCGGGGGCAGTTTCCTACGAGCAGTACTTC. It specifies CASSPGAVSYEQYF. The chain joins TRBV5-1 to TRBJ2-7; possibly TRBD1 or TRBD2 for D (6 bases each). The V and J ends lost 4 bases and 1 base respectively, with 12 bases between them. CDR3 size: 14 residues. In germline, CDR1 is SGHRS, CDR2 YFSETQ.

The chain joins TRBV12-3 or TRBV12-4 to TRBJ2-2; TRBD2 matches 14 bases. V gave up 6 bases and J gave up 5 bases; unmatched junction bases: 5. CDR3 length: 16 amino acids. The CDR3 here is CASRGTSGSVTGELFF. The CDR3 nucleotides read TGTGCCAGCAGAGGGACTAGCGGGAGTGTAACCGGGGAGCTGTTTTTT.

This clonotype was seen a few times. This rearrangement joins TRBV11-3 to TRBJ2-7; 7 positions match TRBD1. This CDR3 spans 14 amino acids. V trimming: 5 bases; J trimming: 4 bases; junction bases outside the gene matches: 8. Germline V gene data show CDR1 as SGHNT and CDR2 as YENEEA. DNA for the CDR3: TGTGCCAGCAGCAGGGGGCGCGACAGATACGAGCAGTACTTC. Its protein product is CASSRGRDRYEQYF.

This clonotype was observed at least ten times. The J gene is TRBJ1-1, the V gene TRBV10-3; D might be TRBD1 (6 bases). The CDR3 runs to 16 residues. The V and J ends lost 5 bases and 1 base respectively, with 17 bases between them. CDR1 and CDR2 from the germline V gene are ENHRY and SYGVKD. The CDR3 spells CAISQQTGRGNTEAFF. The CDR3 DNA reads TGTGCCATCAGTCAACAGACAGGCCGCGGGAACACTGAAGCTTTCTTT.

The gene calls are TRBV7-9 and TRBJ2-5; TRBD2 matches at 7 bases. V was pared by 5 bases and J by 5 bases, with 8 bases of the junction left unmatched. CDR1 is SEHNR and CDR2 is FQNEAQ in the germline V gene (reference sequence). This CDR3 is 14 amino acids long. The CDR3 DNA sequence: TGTGCCAGCAGCCCATCTAGCGGCCGGGAGACCCAGTACTTC. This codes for CASSPSSGRETQYF.

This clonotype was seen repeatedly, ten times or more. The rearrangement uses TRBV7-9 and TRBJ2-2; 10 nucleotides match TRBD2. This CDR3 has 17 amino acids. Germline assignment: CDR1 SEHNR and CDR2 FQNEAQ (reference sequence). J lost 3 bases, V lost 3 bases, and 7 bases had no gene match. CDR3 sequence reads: CASSFSSGSFDTGELFF. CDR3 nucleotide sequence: TGTGCCAGCAGCTTTTCTAGCGGGAGTTTCGACACCGGGGAGCTGTTTTTT.

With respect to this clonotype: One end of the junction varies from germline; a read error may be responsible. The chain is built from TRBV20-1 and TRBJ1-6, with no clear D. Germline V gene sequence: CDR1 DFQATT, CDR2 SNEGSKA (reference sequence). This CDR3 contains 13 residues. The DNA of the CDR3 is TGCAGTGCTAGAGGCCCCTCCAATTTACCCCTCCACTTT. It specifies CSARGPSNLPLHF.

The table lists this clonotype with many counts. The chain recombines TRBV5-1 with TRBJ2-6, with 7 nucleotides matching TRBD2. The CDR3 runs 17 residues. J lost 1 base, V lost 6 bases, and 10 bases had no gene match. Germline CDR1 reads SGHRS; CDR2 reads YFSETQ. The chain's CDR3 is CASTSGTDHSGANVLTF. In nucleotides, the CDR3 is TGCGCCAGCACCAGCGGGACGGACCATTCTGGGGCCAACGTCCTGACTTTC.